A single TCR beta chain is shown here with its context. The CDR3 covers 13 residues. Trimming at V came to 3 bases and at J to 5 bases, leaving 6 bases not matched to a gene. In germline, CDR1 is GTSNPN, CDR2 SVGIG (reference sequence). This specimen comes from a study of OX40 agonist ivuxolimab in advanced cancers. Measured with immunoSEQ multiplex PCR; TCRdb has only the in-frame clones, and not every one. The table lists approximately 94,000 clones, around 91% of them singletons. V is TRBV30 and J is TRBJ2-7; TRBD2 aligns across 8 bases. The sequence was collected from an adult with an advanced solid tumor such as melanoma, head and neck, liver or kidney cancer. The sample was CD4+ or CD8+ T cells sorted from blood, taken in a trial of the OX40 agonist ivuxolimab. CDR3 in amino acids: CAWSRTSPNEQYF. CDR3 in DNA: TGTGCCTGGAGCCGGACTAGCCCCAACGAGCAGTACTTC.